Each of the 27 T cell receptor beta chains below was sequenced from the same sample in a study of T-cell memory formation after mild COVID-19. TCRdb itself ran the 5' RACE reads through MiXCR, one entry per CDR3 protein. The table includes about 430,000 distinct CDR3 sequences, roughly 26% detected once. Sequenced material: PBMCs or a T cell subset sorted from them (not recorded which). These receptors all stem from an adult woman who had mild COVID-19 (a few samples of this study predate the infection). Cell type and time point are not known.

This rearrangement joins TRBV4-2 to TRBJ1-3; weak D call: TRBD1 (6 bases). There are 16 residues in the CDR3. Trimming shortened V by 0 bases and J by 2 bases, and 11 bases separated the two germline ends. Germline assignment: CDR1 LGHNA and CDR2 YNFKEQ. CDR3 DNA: TGTGCCAGCAGCCAAGATCGGAACAGGGCTGGAAACACCATATATTTT. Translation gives CASSQDRNRAGNTIYF.

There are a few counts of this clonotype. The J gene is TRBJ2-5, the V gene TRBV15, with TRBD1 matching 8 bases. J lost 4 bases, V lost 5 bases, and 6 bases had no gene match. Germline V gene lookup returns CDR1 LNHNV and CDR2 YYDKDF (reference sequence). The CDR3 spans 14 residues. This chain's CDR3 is CATSSRTGRETQYF. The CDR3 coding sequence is TGTGCCACCAGCTCCCGGACAGGGAGAGAGACCCAGTACTTC.

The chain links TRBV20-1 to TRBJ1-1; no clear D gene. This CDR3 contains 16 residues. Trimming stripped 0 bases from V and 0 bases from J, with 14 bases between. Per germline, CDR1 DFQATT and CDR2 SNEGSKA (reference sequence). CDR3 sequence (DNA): TGCAGTGCTAGAGATTTAAGGTTCCAAATGAACACTGAAGCTTTCTTT. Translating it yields CSARDLRFQMNTEAFF.

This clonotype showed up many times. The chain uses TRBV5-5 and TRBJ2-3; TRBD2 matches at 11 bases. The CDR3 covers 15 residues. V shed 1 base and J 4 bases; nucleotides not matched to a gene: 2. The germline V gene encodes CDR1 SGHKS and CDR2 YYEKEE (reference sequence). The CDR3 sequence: CASSLTSGSADTQYF. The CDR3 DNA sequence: TGTGCCAGCAGCTTGACTAGCGGGAGTGCAGATACGCAGTATTTT.

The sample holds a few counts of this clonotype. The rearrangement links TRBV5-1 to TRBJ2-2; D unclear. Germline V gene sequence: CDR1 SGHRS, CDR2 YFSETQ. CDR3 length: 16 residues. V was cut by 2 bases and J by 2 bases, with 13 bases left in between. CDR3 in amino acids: CASSFFTDQNTGELFF. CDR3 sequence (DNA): TGCGCCAGCAGCTTTTTTACAGACCAAAACACCGGGGAGCTGTTTTTT.

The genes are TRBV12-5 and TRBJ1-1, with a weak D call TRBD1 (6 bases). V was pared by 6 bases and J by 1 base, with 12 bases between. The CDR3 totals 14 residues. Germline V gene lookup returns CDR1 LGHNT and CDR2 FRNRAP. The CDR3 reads CASGSGGQNTEAFF. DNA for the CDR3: TGTGCTAGTGGCTCCGGGGGACAGAACACTGAAGCTTTCTTT.

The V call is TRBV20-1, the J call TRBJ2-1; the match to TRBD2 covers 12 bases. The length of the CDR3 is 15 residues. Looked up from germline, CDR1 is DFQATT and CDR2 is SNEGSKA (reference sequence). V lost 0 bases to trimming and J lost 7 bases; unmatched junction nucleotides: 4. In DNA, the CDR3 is TGCAGTGCTAGAGAGACTAGCGGGGGTGGTAATGAGCAGTTCTTC. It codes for CSARETSGGGNEQFF.

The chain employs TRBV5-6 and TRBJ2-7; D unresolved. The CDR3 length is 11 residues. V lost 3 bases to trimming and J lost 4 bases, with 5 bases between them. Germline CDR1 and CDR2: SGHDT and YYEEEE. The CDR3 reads CASSYMYEQYF. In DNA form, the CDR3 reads TGTGCCAGCAGCTATATGTACGAGCAGTACTTC.

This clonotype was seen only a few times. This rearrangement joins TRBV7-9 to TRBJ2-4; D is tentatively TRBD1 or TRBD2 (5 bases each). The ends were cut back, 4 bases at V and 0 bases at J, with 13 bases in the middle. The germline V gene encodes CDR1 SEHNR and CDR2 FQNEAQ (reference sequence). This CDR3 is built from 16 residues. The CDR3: CASSSSGTEAKNIQYF. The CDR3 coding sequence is TGTGCCAGCAGCTCTTCAGGGACGGAAGCCAAAAACATTCAGTACTTC.

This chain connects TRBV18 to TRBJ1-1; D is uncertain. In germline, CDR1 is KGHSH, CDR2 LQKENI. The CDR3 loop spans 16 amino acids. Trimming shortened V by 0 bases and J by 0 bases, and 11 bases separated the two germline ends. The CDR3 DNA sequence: TGTGCCAGCTCACCACCGATAGCTGGGCTGAACACTGAAGCTTTCTTT. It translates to CASSPPIAGLNTEAFF.

The CDR3 nucleotides read TGTGCCAGCAGTCCACCAGGGTTGGGGGAGAAAGAGACCCAGTACTTC. Its protein is CASSPPGLGEKETQYF. The gene calls are TRBV28 and TRBJ2-5, with D perhaps matching TRBD1 or TRBD2 (5 bases each). Between the trimmed V and J ends, which lost 5 bases and 3 bases, there was a span of 19 bases. The CDR3 extends over 16 amino acids. The germline V gene has CDR1 MDHEN and CDR2 SYDVKM.

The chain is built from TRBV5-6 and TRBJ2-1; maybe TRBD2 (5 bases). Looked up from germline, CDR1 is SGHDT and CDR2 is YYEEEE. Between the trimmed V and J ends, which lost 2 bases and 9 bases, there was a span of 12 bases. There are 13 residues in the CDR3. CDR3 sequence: CASSFVGGGEQFF. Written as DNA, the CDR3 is TGTGCCAGCAGCTTCGTTGGTGGAGGTGAGCAGTTCTTC.

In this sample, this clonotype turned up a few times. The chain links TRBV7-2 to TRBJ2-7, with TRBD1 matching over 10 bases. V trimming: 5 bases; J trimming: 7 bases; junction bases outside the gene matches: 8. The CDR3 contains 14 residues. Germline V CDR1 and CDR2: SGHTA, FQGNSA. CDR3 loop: CASSPTGGAGEQYF. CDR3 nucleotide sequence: TGTGCCAGCAGCCCGACAGGGGGCGCGGGAGAGCAGTACTTC. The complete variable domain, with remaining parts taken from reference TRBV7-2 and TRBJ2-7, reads GAGVSQSPSNKVTEKGKDVELRCDPISGHTALYWYRQSLGQGLEFLIYFQGNSAPDKSGLPSDRFSAERTGGSVSTLTIQRTQQEDSAVYLCASSPTGGAGEQYFGPGTRLTVT.

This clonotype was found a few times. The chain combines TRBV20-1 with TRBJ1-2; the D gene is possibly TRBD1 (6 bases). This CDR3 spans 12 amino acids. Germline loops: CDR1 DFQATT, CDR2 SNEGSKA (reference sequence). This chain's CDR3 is CSRRGRENGYTF. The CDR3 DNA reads TGCAGCCGCCGGGGGCGGGAAAATGGCTACACCTTC.

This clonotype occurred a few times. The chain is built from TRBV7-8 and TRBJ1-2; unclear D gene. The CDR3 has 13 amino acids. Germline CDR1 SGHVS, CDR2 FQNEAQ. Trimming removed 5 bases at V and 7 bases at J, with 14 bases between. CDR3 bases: TGTGCCAGCAGCCCGGCGCTTGGGTCTGGCTACACCTTC. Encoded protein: CASSPALGSGYTF.

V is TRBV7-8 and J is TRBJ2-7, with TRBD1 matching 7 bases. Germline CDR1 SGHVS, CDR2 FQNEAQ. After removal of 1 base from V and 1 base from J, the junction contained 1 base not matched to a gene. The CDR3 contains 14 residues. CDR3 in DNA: TGTGCCAGCAGCTTAGGGGGACAGTCCTACGAGCAGTACTTC. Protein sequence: CASSLGGQSYEQYF.

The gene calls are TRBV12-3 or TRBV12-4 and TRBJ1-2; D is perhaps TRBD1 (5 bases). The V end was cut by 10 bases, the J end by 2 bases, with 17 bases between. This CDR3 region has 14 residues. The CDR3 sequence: CAIPYVEGNYGYTF. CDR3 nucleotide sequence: TGTGCCATCCCTTACGTGGAGGGGAACTATGGCTACACCTTC.

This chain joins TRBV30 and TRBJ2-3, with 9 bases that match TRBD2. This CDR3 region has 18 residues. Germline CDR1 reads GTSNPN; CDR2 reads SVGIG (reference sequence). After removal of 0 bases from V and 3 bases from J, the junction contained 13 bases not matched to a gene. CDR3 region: CAWSVTAGGRSATDTQYF. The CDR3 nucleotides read TGTGCCTGGAGTGTAACGGCGGGGGGGCGTTCGGCGACAGATACGCAGTATTTT.

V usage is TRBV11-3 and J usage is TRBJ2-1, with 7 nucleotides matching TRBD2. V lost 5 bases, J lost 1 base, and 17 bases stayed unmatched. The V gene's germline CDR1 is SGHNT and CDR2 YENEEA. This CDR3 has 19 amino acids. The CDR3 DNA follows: TGTGCCAGCAGCCTTAGGGCGCTGGGAGGGAGGAGTTCCTACAATGAGCAGTTCTTC. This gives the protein CASSLRALGGRSSYNEQFF.

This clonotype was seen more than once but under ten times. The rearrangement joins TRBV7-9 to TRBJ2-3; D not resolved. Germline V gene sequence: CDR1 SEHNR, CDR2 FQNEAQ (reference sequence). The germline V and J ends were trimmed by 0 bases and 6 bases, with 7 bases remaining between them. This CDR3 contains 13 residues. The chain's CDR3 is CASSLAEWDTQYF. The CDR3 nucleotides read TGTGCCAGCAGCTTAGCGGAGTGGGATACGCAGTATTTT.

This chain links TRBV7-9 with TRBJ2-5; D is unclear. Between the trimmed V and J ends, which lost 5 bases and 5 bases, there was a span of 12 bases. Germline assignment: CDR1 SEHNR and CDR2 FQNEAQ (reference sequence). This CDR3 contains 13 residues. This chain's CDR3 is CASSRDLTETQYF. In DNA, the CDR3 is TGTGCCAGCAGCCGCGACTTGACGGAGACCCAGTACTTC.

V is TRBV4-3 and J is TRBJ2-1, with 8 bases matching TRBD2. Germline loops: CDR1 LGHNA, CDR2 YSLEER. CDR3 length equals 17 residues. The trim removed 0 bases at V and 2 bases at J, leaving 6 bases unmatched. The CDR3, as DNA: TGCGCCAGCAGCCAAGAAACAGCGGGAGCACCCTACAATGAGCAGTTCTTC. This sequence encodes CASSQETAGAPYNEQFF.

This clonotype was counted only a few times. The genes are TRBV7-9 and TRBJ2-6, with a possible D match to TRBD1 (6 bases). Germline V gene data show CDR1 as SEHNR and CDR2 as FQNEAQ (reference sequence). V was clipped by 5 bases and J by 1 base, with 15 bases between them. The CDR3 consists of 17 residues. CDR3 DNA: TGTGCCAGCAGCCTAACCCAAACAGGGTCTGGGGCCAACGTCCTGACTTTC. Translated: CASSLTQTGSGANVLTF.

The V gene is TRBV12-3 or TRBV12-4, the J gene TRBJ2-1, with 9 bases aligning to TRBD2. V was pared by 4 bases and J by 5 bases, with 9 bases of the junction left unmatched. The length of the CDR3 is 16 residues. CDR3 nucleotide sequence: TGTGCCAGCAGTTGGACGCATGCGGGAGGGGACAATGAGCAGTTCTTC. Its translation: CASSWTHAGGDNEQFF.

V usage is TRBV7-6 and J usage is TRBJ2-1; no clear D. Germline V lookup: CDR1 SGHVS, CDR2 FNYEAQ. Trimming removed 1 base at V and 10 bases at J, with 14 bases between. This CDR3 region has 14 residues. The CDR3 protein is CASSLEGPRVEQFF. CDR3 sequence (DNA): TGTGCCAGCAGCTTAGAGGGTCCTAGAGTGGAGCAGTTCTTC.

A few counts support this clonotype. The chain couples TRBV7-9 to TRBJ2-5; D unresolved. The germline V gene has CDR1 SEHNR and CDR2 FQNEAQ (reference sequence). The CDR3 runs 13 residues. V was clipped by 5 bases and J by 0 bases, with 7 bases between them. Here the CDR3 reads CASSAMYQETQYF. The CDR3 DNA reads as TGTGCCAGCAGCGCCATGTACCAAGAGACCCAGTACTTC. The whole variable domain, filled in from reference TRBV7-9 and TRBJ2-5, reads DTGVSQNPRHKITKRGQNVTFRCDPISEHNRLYWYRQTLGQGPEFLTYFQNEAQLEKSRLLSDRFSAERPKGSFSTLEIQRTEQGDSAMYLCASSAMYQETQYFGPGTRLLVL.

The CDR3 DNA reads as TGCGCCAGCAGCGCCGGGGGACTAGCGGGAGGATCACCCGGGGAGCTGTTTTTT. Its protein product is CASSAGGLAGGSPGELFF. This rearrangement joins TRBV4-3 to TRBJ2-2; 15 positions match TRBD2. Germline V gene sequence: CDR1 LGHNA, CDR2 YSLEER. This CDR3 has 18 amino acids. V was pared by 5 bases and J by 6 bases, with 10 bases of the junction left unmatched.